The 21 T cell receptor beta chains below come from one sample, sequenced in a study of cytomegalovirus exposure and HLA in healthy donors. Using immunoSEQ multiplex PCR, the repertoire was profiled, and TCRdb retains in-frame clones only, with some absent. The sample has under 200,000 clones; 80% to 90% are singletons. The sequenced sample was PBMCs. These receptors came from a woman aged 18-29 years in good health and CMV-seronegative.

This chain links TRBV29-1 with TRBJ2-7; 7 bases fit TRBD1. V shed 7 bases and J 2 bases; nucleotides not matched to a gene: 5. The CDR3 runs 12 residues. Per the germline V gene, CDR1 is SQVTM and CDR2 is ANQGSEA. Here the CDR3 reads CSGRTGPYEQYF. For the CDR3, the DNA is TGCAGCGGGCGGACAGGACCCTACGAGCAGTACTTC.

J is TRBJ2-7 and V is TRBV12-5; D might be TRBD1 (5 bases). The germline V gene has CDR1 LGHNT and CDR2 FRNRAP. The CDR3 totals 14 residues. V was pared by 0 bases and J by 7 bases, with 13 bases between. DNA for the CDR3: TGTGCTAGTGGTTTGGTACCCAGGGTGGGAGAGCAGTACTTC. It codes for CASGLVPRVGEQYF. Combining the CDR3 with reference TRBV12-5 and TRBJ2-7 gives the whole variable domain DARVTQTPRHKVTEMGQEVTMRCQPILGHNTVFWYRQTMMQGLELLAYFRNRAPLDDSGMPKDRFSAEMPDATLATLKIQPSEPRDSAVYFCASGLVPRVGEQYFGPGTRLTVT.

The rearrangement links TRBV27 to TRBJ1-5, with no clear D. This CDR3 region has 14 residues. Deletions cut 2 bases from V and 0 bases from J, with 5 bases between. From germline, CDR1 is MNHEY and CDR2 SMNVEV (reference sequence). CDR3 sequence: CASSLTYSNQPQHF. DNA of the CDR3: TGTGCCAGCAGTTTAACATATAGCAATCAGCCCCAGCATTTT.

The chain employs TRBV2 and TRBJ1-2; no definite D call. The CDR3 runs to 12 residues. Trimming left V 2 bases short and J 8 bases short, with 9 bases between. Germline values: CDR1 SNHLY, CDR2 FYNNEI. The CDR3 sequence is CASSETGSGYTF. In nucleotides, the CDR3 is TGTGCCAGCAGTGAAACCGGGTCCGGCTACACCTTC.

This chain joins TRBV27 and TRBJ2-7, with TRBD1 matching 8 bases. Trimming took 8 bases from V and 2 from J; bases not matched to a gene: 5. Looked up from germline, CDR1 is MNHEY and CDR2 is SMNVEV (reference sequence). This CDR3 is 13 amino acids long. The CDR3 DNA sequence: TGTGCCAGCGGACAGGGTTTCACCTACGAGCAGTACTTC. It specifies CASGQGFTYEQYF.

This chain links TRBV7-6 with TRBJ2-3; D call uncertain. The CDR3 sequence is 13 residues long. Deletions cut 3 bases from V and 3 bases from J, with 7 bases between. Germline lookup yields CDR1 SGHVS and CDR2 FNYEAQ. The CDR3 protein is CASSFGQTDTQYF. The CDR3 coding sequence is TGTGCCAGCAGCTTTGGTCAGACAGATACGCAGTATTTT.

V usage is TRBV4-3 and J usage is TRBJ1-1, with D hard to call. Germline values: CDR1 LGHNA, CDR2 YSLEER. The CDR3 totals 15 residues. V was pared by 1 base and J by 1 base, with 10 bases between. The CDR3, as DNA: TGCGCCAGCAGCCAAGGAGTGGAGCGGAACACTGAAGCTTTCTTT. The encoded protein is CASSQGVERNTEAFF.

The CDR3 nucleotides are TGCGCCAGCAGTCAATCGGAGTTCGGCACCCTATGCTCTGGAAACACCATATATTTT. This sequence encodes CASSQSEFGTLCSGNTIYF. The V and J genes are TRBV23-1 and TRBJ1-3; D is unresolved. TRBV23-1 is given ORF status, its function remaining uncertain. V was pared by 0 bases and J by 0 bases, with 18 bases between. The CDR3 sequence is 19 residues long.

J is TRBJ1-1 and V is TRBV14; D uncertain. CDR3 length: 14 amino acids. Germline CDR1 reads SGHDN; CDR2 reads FVKESK. Trimming removed 4 bases from V and 0 bases from J, with 9 bases in between. The CDR3 nucleotides read TGTGCCAGCAGCCTCTCAGATATGAACACTGAAGCTTTCTTT. Residues: CASSLSDMNTEAFF.

The chain is built from TRBV7-9 and TRBJ1-1, with D perhaps matching TRBD1 (6 bases). The germline CDR1 and CDR2 sequences are SEHNR and FQNEAQ (reference sequence). Between the trimmed V and J ends, which lost 5 bases and 8 bases, there was a span of 12 bases. This CDR3 region has 12 residues. CDR3 DNA sequence: TGTGCCAGCAGCCCCCGACAGGACGAAGCTTTCTTT. Its protein is CASSPRQDEAFF.

The chain combines TRBV15 with TRBJ2-2; 15 bases are a match to TRBD2. After removal of 5 bases from V and 5 bases from J, the junction contained 6 bases not matched to a gene. The germline CDR1 and CDR2 sequences are LNHNV and YYDKDF (reference sequence). This CDR3 region has 17 residues. In DNA, the CDR3 is TGTGCCACCAGCGTCCCGGGACTAGCGGGAGGAACCGGGGAGCTGTTTTTT. Its translation is CATSVPGLAGGTGELFF.

The V call is TRBV7-6, the J call TRBJ2-7; maybe TRBD1 (6 bases). In germline, CDR1 is SGHVS, CDR2 FNYEAQ. The CDR3 covers 15 residues. V was cut by 1 base and J by 5 bases, with 15 bases left in between. The CDR3 here is CASSLGQALSNEQYF. The CDR3 coding sequence is TGTGCCAGCAGCTTAGGACAGGCCCTAAGTAACGAGCAGTACTTC.

This clone has just one count. The CDR3 sequence is CASSPTRLAGRDTQYF. In DNA form, the CDR3 reads TGTGCCAGCAGCCCCACCCGACTAGCGGGGCGAGATACGCAGTATTTT. V usage is TRBV7-2 and J usage is TRBJ2-3, with 11 bases fitting TRBD2. Germline loops: CDR1 SGHTA, CDR2 FQGNSA. V trimming: 5 bases; J trimming: 5 bases; junction bases outside the gene matches: 9. The CDR3 extends over 16 amino acids.

Only one count was recorded for this clone. The chain combines TRBV2 with TRBJ2-3, with 14 bases matching TRBD2. Trimming cost V 7 bases and J 4 bases; bases outside gene matches: 7. Germline V gene lookup returns CDR1 SNHLY and CDR2 FYNNEI. This CDR3 is built from 16 residues. The chain's CDR3 is CASTGTSGRGADTQYF. CDR3 DNA: TGTGCCAGCACCGGGACTAGCGGGAGAGGCGCAGATACGCAGTATTTT.

The CDR3 reads CATSYRGAGELFF. The CDR3 bases are TGTGCCACCAGCTACCGGGGTGCCGGGGAGCTGTTTTTT. This chain joins TRBV15 and TRBJ2-2; D is possibly TRBD2 (5 bases). CDR1 and CDR2 (germline): LNHNV, YYDKDF (reference sequence). Trimming pared 5 bases from V and 6 bases from J, leaving 10 bases between. CDR3 length: 13 residues.

The chain has TRBV13 and TRBJ2-7, with 12 bases that match TRBD1. Losses at the gene ends were 4 bases for V and 5 bases for J; bases not matched to a gene: 6. The CDR3 totals 15 residues. Germline values: CDR1 PRHDT, CDR2 FYEKMQ (reference sequence). The CDR3 spells CASSSPGQGAHEQYF. CDR3 bases: TGTGCCAGCAGCTCCCCGGGACAGGGGGCGCACGAGCAGTACTTC. The variable domain in full, with the rest retrieved from reference TRBV13 and TRBJ2-7, is AAGVIQSPRHLIKEKRETATLKCYPIPRHDTVYWYQQGPGQDPQFLISFYEKMQSDKGSIPDRFSAQQFSDYHSELNMSSLELGDSALYFCASSSPGQGAHEQYFGPGTRLTVT.

Written as DNA, the CDR3 is TGTGCCAGCAGCTCCCTTTGGGGGGGGCAAGAGACCCAGTACTTC. It specifies CASSSLWGGQETQYF. The chain is built from TRBV7-9 and TRBJ2-5; 7 bases match TRBD2. J gave up 2 bases and V 4 bases, and 7 bases lay outside the gene matches. Looked up from germline, CDR1 is SEHNR and CDR2 is FQNEAQ (reference sequence). This CDR3 contains 15 residues.

The J gene is TRBJ2-7, the V gene TRBV6-1, with 9 bases matching TRBD2. This CDR3 region has 14 residues. J gave up 7 bases and V 6 bases, and 10 bases lay outside the gene matches. CDR1 and CDR2 (germline): MNHNS, SASEGT. CDR3 sequence reads: CASRGIAGVGEQYF. The CDR3 DNA sequence: TGTGCCAGCAGGGGAATAGCGGGAGTTGGTGAGCAGTACTTC.

This clone was picked up one time. The rearrangement uses TRBV4-1 and TRBJ2-1; 9 nucleotides align to TRBD2. Per the germline V gene, CDR1 is MGHRA and CDR2 is YSYEKL. The CDR3 runs to 16 residues. J lost 2 bases, V lost 0 bases, and 2 bases had no gene match. The CDR3 DNA reads as TGCGCCAGCAGCCAAGAACCTAGCGGGACCTACAATGAGCAGTTCTTC. Residues: CASSQEPSGTYNEQFF.

In the case of this clone: The sample has other DNA sequences that encode this CDR3 too. The chain links TRBV5-1 to TRBJ2-2, with a tentative D call TRBD2 (5 bases). The length of the CDR3 is 15 residues. Germline loops: CDR1 SGHRS, CDR2 YFSETQ. The ends were cut back, 2 bases at V and 1 base at J, with 9 bases in the middle. The CDR3 reads CASSLGRGNTGELFF. For the CDR3, the DNA is TGCGCCAGCAGCTTAGGACGGGGGAACACCGGGGAGCTGTTTTTT.

The V call is TRBV4-3, the J call TRBJ1-5; D remains ambiguous. This CDR3 has 16 amino acids. Germline-derived CDR1 and CDR2 are LGHNA and YSLEER. V was trimmed by 0 bases and J by 7 bases, leaving 16 bases between them. CDR3 region: CASSQDLSFSKQPQHF. DNA for the CDR3: TGCGCCAGCAGCCAAGATCTTTCTTTTTCTAAGCAGCCCCAGCATTTT.